These T cell receptor beta chains were read from a single sample in a study of tumour-infiltrating T cells in Burkitt lymphoma. Profiled with immunoSEQ multiplex PCR; TCRdb holds only in-frame clones, not every one. The repertoire has about 15,000 clones, 80% of them found once; the top ten carry 2.1%. Sequencing was carried out using tumor tissue. All receptors come from a human donor with diffuse large B-cell lymphoma. Both conserved end residues are part of each CDR3. D genes are given only for firm matches. Part of the rows lack a size; the others show once, few, many or a class for expanded clones.

cdr3_aa	cdr3_nt	j_call	v_call	d_call	clone_size
CASSATPVLGQETQYF	TGTGCCAGCAGTGCAACCCCGGTGCTCGGGCAAGAGACCCAGTACTTC	TRBJ2-5	TRBV27	.	.
CAISDLLAANYEQYF	TGTGCCATCAGTGATCTTCTAGCTGCTAACTACGAGCAGTACTTC	TRBJ2-7	TRBV10-3	.	.
CASSMLIAGETYEQYF	TGTGCCAGCAGCATGCTTATAGCGGGGGAAACCTACGAGCAGTACTTC	TRBJ2-7	TRBV7-2	TRBD2	.
CASSIRAGVNYEQYF	TGTGCCAGTAGTATTCGTGCGGGCGTTAATTACGAGCAGTACTTC	TRBJ2-7	TRBV19	.	.
CASSVPRTDNEQFF	TGTGCCAGCAGTGTTCCCCGGACGGACAATGAGCAGTTCTTC	TRBJ2-1	TRBV25-1	.	.
CASSEDHGQPQHF	TGTGCCAGCAGTGAGGACCACGGTCAGCCCCAGCATTTT	TRBJ1-5	TRBV2	.	.
CASSLGPGLGVSGEQYF	TGTGCCAGCAGCTTAGGGCCTGGACTAGGTGTGTCGGGGGAGCAGTACTTC	TRBJ2-7	TRBV7-2	TRBD2	.
CASSMAGERGDPYEQYF	TGTGCCAGTAGTATGGCGGGGGAGCGGGGGGACCCCTACGAGCAGTACTTC	TRBJ2-7	TRBV19	TRBD2	.
CASSPQGLSSAEQFF	TGTGCCAGCAGCCCCCAAGGACTTTCTTCCGCTGAGCAGTTCTTC	TRBJ2-1	TRBV9	.	few
CASSILAGGDTQYF	TGTGCCAGTAGTATTCTGGCGGGAGGGGACACGCAGTATTTT	TRBJ2-3	TRBV19	TRBD2	.
CASQSNTGELFF	TGTGCCTCGCAGTCGAACACCGGGGAGCTGTTTTTT	TRBJ2-2	TRBV28	.	once
CASSARQSTDTQYF	TGTGCCAGCAGCGCTAGACAGAGCACAGATACGCAGTATTTT	TRBJ2-3	TRBV9	.	.
CASSEYITDTQYF	TGTGCCAGCAGTGAATATATCACAGATACGCAGTATTTT	TRBJ2-3	TRBV25-1	.	.
CASKKTVSNQPQHF	TGTGCCAGTAAAAAAACAGTTAGCAATCAGCCCCAGCATTTT	TRBJ1-5	TRBV19	.	.
CASSELGQRLGKLFF	TGTGCCAGCAGTGAATTGGGACAGAGATTAGGAAAACTGTTTTTT	TRBJ1-4	TRBV2	TRBD1	once
CASGGQIAEAFF	TGTGCCAGCGGGGGACAGATCGCTGAAGCTTTCTTT	TRBJ1-1	TRBV6-5	TRBD1	.
CASSEWGGDEQFF	TGTGCCAGCAGTGAATGGGGGGGGGATGAGCAGTTCTTC	TRBJ2-1	TRBV6-1	TRBD2	.
CASSPGLAGGTGTGELFF	TGCGCCAGCAGCCCAGGACTAGCGGGAGGGACAGGGACCGGGGAGCTGTTTTTT	TRBJ2-2	TRBV4-1	TRBD2	.
CASSLYPPGDTLLSYEQYF	TGTGCCAGCAGTTTATACCCCCCGGGGGACACCCTACTCTCCTACGAGCAGTACTTC	TRBJ2-7	TRBV27	.	.
CASSVEGVLAETQYF	TGTGCCAGCAGCGTAGAAGGGGTCCTGGCAGAGACCCAGTACTTC	TRBJ2-5	TRBV9	.	.
CASSFGSSTGELFF	TGTGCCAGCAGTTTCGGCAGCAGCACCGGGGAGCTGTTTTTT	TRBJ2-2	TRBV27	.	.
CASSSDRGQNSPLHF	TGTGCCAGCAGCTCGGACAGGGGGCAAAATTCACCCCTCCACTTT	TRBJ1-6	TRBV7-2	TRBD1	once
CASSRGAGAMNTEAFF	TGTGCCAGCAGCCGGGGTGCAGGGGCGATGAACACTGAAGCTTTCTTT	TRBJ1-1	TRBV11-2	.	.
CASSLGPVEAPYEQYF	TGTGCCAGCAGCTTAGGGCCGGTGGAAGCCCCGTACGAGCAGTACTTC	TRBJ2-7	TRBV11-2	.	.
CASSPRTGEAEQYF	TGTGCCAGCAGCCCCCGGACAGGGGAGGCCGAGCAGTACTTC	TRBJ2-7	TRBV7-6	TRBD1	few
CSGTGTSGSYEQYF	TGCAGTGGAACCGGGACTAGCGGGAGTTACGAGCAGTACTTC	TRBJ2-7	TRBV29-1	TRBD2	.
CASSIGPHTRGSGNTIYF	TGTGCCAGTAGTATAGGCCCACACACGAGGGGCTCTGGAAACACCATATATTTT	TRBJ1-3	TRBV19	.	.
CASSLGAPQPQHF	TGTGCCAGCAGCTTAGGGGCACCTCAGCCCCAGCATTTT	TRBJ1-5	TRBV7-9	.	.
CAWRIRTGTGRGRPDTQYF	TGTGCCTGGAGAATCCGGACAGGGACGGGCAGGGGGCGCCCAGATACGCAGTATTTT	TRBJ2-3	TRBV30	TRBD1	.
CASSPPLETQYF	TGTGCCAGCAGCCCACCTCTGGAGACCCAGTACTTC	TRBJ2-5	TRBV7-9	.	.
CASSQDRYSPNTGELFF	TGCGCCAGCAGCCAAGATCGATACAGTCCGAACACCGGGGAGCTGTTTTTT	TRBJ2-2	TRBV4-1	.	few
CASRMGVLGYTF	TGTGCCAGCCGAATGGGAGTTTTGGGCTACACCTTC	TRBJ1-2	TRBV7-2	.	.
CASSPGLTNTDTQYF	TGTGCCAGTAGTCCAGGACTCACAAACACAGATACGCAGTATTTT	TRBJ2-3	TRBV19	.	.
CASSLDRFSYEQYF	TGTGCCAGCAGCTTGGACAGATTCTCCTACGAGCAGTACTTC	TRBJ2-7	TRBV5-4	.	few
CASSQEVAGGSEKLFF	TGTGCCAGCAGCCAAGAGGTGGCAGGGGGATCAGAAAAACTGTTTTTT	TRBJ1-4	TRBV14	TRBD1	once
CASSSRTSGSLNEQFF	TGTGCCAGCAGTTCCCGGACTAGCGGGAGTCTGAATGAGCAGTTCTTC	TRBJ2-1	TRBV27	TRBD2	.
CASSLGGADTQYF	TGTGCCAGCAGCTTAGGGGGCGCAGATACGCAGTATTTT	TRBJ2-3	TRBV11-3	.	few
CASSLGQKQETQYF	TGTGCCAGCAGCTTGGGTCAGAAACAAGAGACCCAGTACTTC	TRBJ2-5	TRBV5-4	.	.
CASSAGTGPNYGYTF	TGTGCCAGCAGCGCCGGGACAGGACCCAACTATGGCTACACCTTC	TRBJ1-2	TRBV7-2	TRBD1	.
CASRERGTYEQYF	TGTGCCAGCAGGGAGAGGGGGACATACGAGCAGTACTTC	TRBJ2-7	TRBV5-6	.	.
CASSLEGGQPQHF	TGTGCCAGCAGCTTGGAGGGTGGTCAGCCCCAGCATTTT	TRBJ1-5	TRBV5-6	.	.
CASSVLGTDTQYF	TGTGCCAGCAGCGTATTAGGCACAGATACGCAGTATTTT	TRBJ2-3	TRBV9	.	.
CASSSAGRNTEAFF	TGCGCCAGCAGCTCCGCGGGACGGAACACTGAAGCTTTCTTT	TRBJ1-1	TRBV5-1	.	.
CASSDLGQNYEQYF	TGTGCCAGCAGTGATTTAGGACAAAACTACGAGCAGTACTTC	TRBJ2-7	TRBV25-1	.	.
CSARVGQTQYF	TGCAGTGCTAGAGTCGGCCAGACCCAGTACTTC	TRBJ2-5	TRBV20-1	.	.